These 14 T cell receptor beta chains came from one sample sequenced in a study of PD-1 blockade in classical Hodgkin lymphoma. Regarding time point: cycle 4 day 1 (C4D1), after five to seven weeks of nivolumab. Following autologous stem cell transplantation, relapse occurred in every patient, and exposure to brentuximab vedotin varied. CD4+ T cells were purified from thawed PBMCs by negative selection. Using immunoSEQ multiplex PCR, the repertoire was profiled, and TCRdb retains in-frame clones only, with some absent. This sample has roughly 20,000 clones, with around 79% found just once. The sample in question was CD4+ T cells from blood, obtained before the fourth cycle of nivolumab. Every receptor here comes from a human donor with classical Hodgkin lymphoma.

The rearrangement uses TRBV4-2 and TRBJ2-2; TRBD1 agrees at 8 bases. This CDR3 is 17 amino acids long. Unmatched junction bases numbered 6, after V lost 1 base and J lost 2 bases. Per germline, CDR1 LGHNA and CDR2 YNFKEQ. CDR3: CASSQVSTGDNTGELFF. DNA of the CDR3: TGTGCCAGCAGCCAAGTTTCGACAGGGGATAACACCGGGGAGCTGTTTTTT.

The rearrangement joins TRBV5-4 to TRBJ2-1, with TRBD2 identical over 8 bases. With 0 bases clipped from V and 11 bases from J, the junction kept 4 bases outside the gene matches. The CDR3 contains 13 residues. Germline V gene sequence: CDR1 SGHNT, CDR2 YYREEE (reference sequence). In nucleotides, the CDR3 is TGTGCCAGCAGCTTGGGAGGTAGCGGGAAGCAGTTCTTC. This translates into CASSLGGSGKQFF.

The J gene is TRBJ2-1, the V gene TRBV5-1, with 10 positions matching TRBD2. The CDR3 runs 15 residues. V lost 5 bases to trimming and J lost 8 bases; unmatched junction nucleotides: 10. Germline V gene data show CDR1 as SGHRS and CDR2 as YFSETQ. CDR3 coding DNA: TGCGCCAGCAGACCTTCAGCGGGGGGGCCCGATGAGCAGTTCTTC. It specifies CASRPSAGGPDEQFF.

This clone is a singleton in its sample. This chain connects TRBV5-4 to TRBJ2-1; perhaps TRBD2 as D (7 bases). Germline CDR1 is SGHNT and CDR2 is YYREEE (reference sequence). The CDR3 is 13 residues long. V lost 3 bases and J 10 bases, leaving 14 bases between the germline ends. The CDR3 protein is CASSSQRGGEQFF. The CDR3 DNA sequence: TGTGCCAGCAGCTCCCAAAGGGGGGGGGAGCAGTTCTTC.

DNA for the CDR3: TGTGCCAGTTCTGCAGGGGCAACTAATGAAAAACTGTTTTTT. Protein product: CASSAGATNEKLFF. The chain couples TRBV5-5 to TRBJ1-4; D might be TRBD1 (6 bases). CDR1 SGHKS and CDR2 YYEKEE come from the germline V gene (reference sequence). The CDR3 loop spans 14 amino acids. V was pared by 8 bases and J by 0 bases, with 11 bases between. The variable domain in full, with the rest retrieved from reference TRBV5-5 and TRBJ1-4, is DAGVTQSPTHLIKTRGQQVTLRCSPISGHKSVSWYQQVLGQGPQFIFQYYEKEERGRGNFPDRFSARQFPNYSSELNVNALLLGDSALYLCASSAGATNEKLFFGSGTQLSVL.

The genes are TRBV4-1 and TRBJ1-3; D remains ambiguous. This CDR3 region has 14 residues. Germline V gene lookup returns CDR1 MGHRA and CDR2 YSYEKL. Trimming cost V 1 base and J 2 bases, with 6 bases left between them. CDR3 loop: CASSQVWAGNTIYF. CDR3 in DNA: TGCGCCAGCAGCCAAGTGTGGGCTGGAAACACCATATATTTT.

V usage is TRBV15 and J usage is TRBJ2-5, with D possibly matching TRBD2 (6 bases). The CDR3 length is 14 residues. Trimming shortened V by 1 base and J by 5 bases, and 11 bases separated the two germline ends. CDR1 is LNHNV, CDR2 YYDKDF, per germline (reference sequence). In nucleotides, the CDR3 is TGTGCCACCAGCAGAGTGGACTACCTCGAGACCCAGTACTTC. As protein: CATSRVDYLETQYF.

The genes are TRBV5-1 and TRBJ1-4; TRBD1 might be the D (5 bases). Trimming took 4 bases from V and 6 from J, leaving 16 bases between them. Germline V gene lookup returns CDR1 SGHRS and CDR2 YFSETQ. The CDR3 has 15 amino acids. The DNA for the CDR3 is TGCGCCAGCAGCCCCCAATATGGGGGTCATGAAAAACTGTTTTTT. Its translation: CASSPQYGGHEKLFF.

The chain carries TRBV5-1 and TRBJ2-4; D may match TRBD1 or TRBD2 (5 bases each). The V end lost 4 bases, the J end lost 7 bases, and 12 bases lay between the germline ends. The length of the CDR3 is 13 residues. Germline-derived CDR1 and CDR2 are SGHRS and YFSETQ. In DNA form, the CDR3 reads TGCGCCAGCAGCCCGGGGACCTCCAACATTCAGTACTTC. This sequence encodes CASSPGTSNIQYF.

The rearrangement links TRBV4-1 to TRBJ1-1, with 8 bases identical to TRBD1. CDR3 length: 17 amino acids. The V segment lost 7 bases and the J segment 4 bases; nucleotides outside the gene matches: 17. From germline, CDR1 is MGHRA and CDR2 YSYEKL. CDR3 in amino acids: CASKQTGTGVTVTEAFF. CDR3 DNA: TGCGCCAGCAAACAAACCGGGACAGGCGTAACGGTCACTGAAGCTTTCTTT.

This clone is a singleton in its sample. The chain is built from TRBV13 and TRBJ2-3; TRBD2 matches 11 bases. After removal of 4 bases from V and 5 bases from J, the junction contained 11 bases not matched to a gene. The CDR3 contains 17 residues. Germline V CDR1 and CDR2: PRHDT, FYEKMQ (reference sequence). CDR3 nucleotides: TGTGCCAGCAGCTGGGGACTAGCGGACTGGGAGGGAGATACGCAGTATTTT. Residues: CASSWGLADWEGDTQYF.

This chain joins TRBV4-1 and TRBJ1-1; D unclear. Trimming took off 1 base at V and 6 bases at J, with 15 bases between the two ends. The CDR3 loop spans 15 amino acids. Germline V gene lookup returns CDR1 MGHRA and CDR2 YSYEKL. This chain's CDR3 is CASSQAQMSYPEAFF. The CDR3 DNA reads TGCGCCAGCAGCCAAGCCCAGATGTCTTATCCTGAAGCTTTCTTT.

This sequence joins TRBV5-6 and TRBJ2-7; D is unclear. The CDR3 covers 12 residues. V lost 1 base, J lost 3 bases, and 5 bases lay in between. Looked up from germline, CDR1 is SGHDT and CDR2 is YYEEEE. CDR3 in amino acids: CASSLSGYEQYV. The CDR3 nucleotides are TGTGCCAGCAGCTTGTCCGGCTACGAGCAGTACGTC.

This sequence joins TRBV7-9 and TRBJ2-2; D is perhaps TRBD1 (6 bases). This CDR3 spans 14 amino acids. V lost 4 bases and J lost 4, with 10 bases in between. In germline, CDR1 is SEHNR, CDR2 FQNEAQ (reference sequence). CDR3 bases: TGTGCCAGCAGCTCGGGACATTTCACCGGGGAGCTGTTTTTT. Amino acids: CASSSGHFTGELFF.